These T cell receptor beta chains were read from a single sample in a study of cytomegalovirus exposure and HLA in healthy donors. Assay used: immunoSEQ multiplex PCR; TCRdb lists only in-frame clones, some missing. The sample table sets out about 39,000 clones. Sequencing was performed on PBMCs. All receptors come from a male donor in good health and CMV-seronegative. Each CDR3 is given with its conserved first and last residue. D genes are given only for firm matches.

d_gene | j_gene | len | v_gene | CDR3aa | CDR3nt
NA | TRBJ2-1 | 13 | TRBV6-5 | CASRVGGYNEQFF | TGTGCCAGCAGGGTGGGGGGTTACAATGAGCAGTTCTTC
NA | TRBJ2-3 | 15 | TRBV6-5 | CATAHRDISTDTQYF | TGTGCCACGGCACACCGGGACATCTCCACAGATACGCAGTATTTT
NA | TRBJ1-5 | 13 | TRBV19 | CASSLISNQPQHF | TGTGCCAGTAGTTTAATTAGCAATCAGCCCCAGCATTTT
TRBD1 | TRBJ1-1 | 14 | TRBV6-5 | CASTYSGQDTEAFF | TGTGCCAGCACCTACTCGGGACAGGACACTGAAGCTTTCTTT
NA | TRBJ1-4 | 16 | TRBV9 | CASSPRGGVRDEKLFF | TGTGCCAGCAGCCCACGAGGGGGGGTACGGGATGAAAAACTGTTTTTT
NA | TRBJ2-7 | 11 | TRBV4-2 | CASSRGYEQYF | TGTGCCAGCAGCCGAGGATACGAGCAGTACTTC
TRBD1 | TRBJ2-2 | 16 | TRBV5-1 | CASSLIQGGNTGELFF | TGCGCCAGCAGCTTGATACAGGGGGGGAACACCGGGGAGCTGTTTTTT
NA | TRBJ1-5 | 14 | TRBV9 | CASSVGGSDQPQHF | TGTGCCAGCAGCGTAGGAGGGAGCGATCAGCCCCAGCATTTT
NA | TRBJ2-1 | 14 | TRBV11-2 | CASSSGTRRNEQFF | TGTGCCAGCAGTTCCGGGACAAGGAGAAATGAGCAGTTCTTC
NA | TRBJ2-2 | 13 | TRBV7-3 | CASSHKNTGELFF | TGTGCCAGCAGCCACAAGAACACCGGGGAGCTGTTTTTT
TRBD1 | TRBJ1-3 | 16 | TRBV6-1 | CASSERTGFAGNTIYF | TGTGCCAGCAGTGAGAGGACAGGGTTTGCTGGAAACACCATATATTTT
NA | TRBJ1-6 | 14 | TRBV6-5 | CASSYSGVSSPLHF | TGTGCCAGCAGTTACTCAGGGGTTAGTTCACCCCTCCACTTT
NA | TRBJ1-5 | 13 | TRBV5-8 | CASSPTGNQPQHF | TGTGCCAGCAGCCCCACAGGCAATCAGCCCCAGCATTTT
TRBD1 | TRBJ1-4 | 19 | TRBV4-1 | CASSQGPGQGFSTNEKLFF | TGCGCCAGCAGCCAAGGGCCCGGACAGGGTTTCTCAACTAATGAAAAACTGTTTTTT
TRBD1 | TRBJ2-7 | 13 | TRBV7-8 | CASSPTGGREQYF | TGTGCCAGCAGCCCGACAGGGGGAAGGGAGCAGTACTTC
NA | TRBJ2-2 | 14 | TRBV12-5 | CASGFALGTGELFF | TGTGCTAGTGGTTTCGCTCTCGGTACCGGGGAGCTGTTTTTT
TRBD2 | TRBJ2-7 | 14 | TRBV7-2 | CASSSGLAVGEQYF | TGTGCCAGCAGCTCAGGACTAGCGGTTGGAGAGCAGTACTTC
TRBD1 | TRBJ2-1 | 15 | TRBV2 | CASRGDRGLHNEQFF | TGTGCCAGCAGGGGTGACAGGGGGCTTCACAATGAGCAGTTCTTC
TRBD1 | TRBJ2-7 | 16 | TRBV10-1 | CASSGGDRGRRDEQYF | TGCGCCAGCAGTGGGGGGGACAGGGGGCGACGCGACGAGCAGTACTTC
NA | TRBJ2-2 | 14 | TRBV6-4 | CASSLRTDGGELFF | TGTGCCAGCAGCCTCAGGACAGACGGCGGGGAGCTGTTTTTT
TRBD1 | TRBJ1-5 | 18 | TRBV15 | CATRQGRTPPYSNQPQHF | TGTGCCACAAGACAGGGGAGAACCCCCCCTTATAGCAATCAGCCCCAGCATTTT
TRBD1 | TRBJ1-1 | 16 | TRBV6-5 | CASSYPKGGLNTEAFF | TGTGCCAGCAGTTACCCCAAAGGGGGCCTGAACACTGAAGCTTTCTTT
TRBD2 | TRBJ2-3 | 16 | TRBV7-2 | CASSLGASGLFDTQYF | TGTGCCAGCAGCTTAGGGGCTAGCGGGTTATTTGATACGCAGTATTTT
TRBD2 | TRBJ2-3 | 15 | TRBV28 | CASIPSGGSTDTQYF | TGTGCCAGCATCCCTAGCGGGGGATCAACAGATACGCAGTATTTT
TRBD1 | TRBJ2-7 | 14 | TRBV5-1 | CASNSGQSSYEQYF | TGCGCCAGCAACTCGGGACAGAGCTCCTACGAGCAGTACTTC
TRBD1 | TRBJ2-1 | 12 | TRBV7-9 | CASSRGTDHQFF | TGTGCCAGCAGCCGTGGGACAGATCATCAGTTCTTC
NA | TRBJ1-4 | 16 | TRBV5-8 | CASSPPGVATNEKLFF | TGTGCCAGCAGCCCCCCGGGGGTTGCAACTAATGAAAAACTGTTTTTT
TRBD1 | TRBJ1-2 | 13 | TRBV30 | CAWEGQLNYGYTF | TGTGCCTGGGAGGGACAGCTTAACTATGGCTACACCTTC
NA | TRBJ1-2 | 14 | TRBV7-8 | CASSPLDRNYGYTF | TGTGCCAGCAGCCCGCTAGACAGAAACTATGGCTACACCTTC
NA | TRBJ2-3 | 12 | TRBV29-1 | CSALPGVQEQYF | TGCAGCGCCCTCCCGGGAGTCCAGGAGCAGTATTTT
TRBD1 | TRBJ2-5 | 16 | TRBV5-4 | CASSLVGQGAKETQYF | TGTGCCAGCAGCTTGGTCGGACAGGGGGCAAAAGAGACCCAGTACTTC
TRBD1 | TRBJ2-2 | 16 | TRBV7-3 | CASSPWTGWREGELFF | TGTGCCAGCAGCCCCTGGACAGGGTGGCGGGAAGGGGAGCTGTTTTTT
NA | TRBJ1-1 | 16 | TRBV10-3 | CAISESSQRGVTEAFF | TGTGCCATCAGTGAGTCATCTCAACGGGGGGTCACTGAAGCTTTCTTT